This T cell receptor beta chain was sequenced in a study of T cell responses to AZD1222 COVID-19 vaccine. General study points: Sampling that yielded the repertoires occurred only after the peak T cell response.

Timing groups of about 4 and about 12 weeks for second doses were pooled. V gave up 5 bases and J gave up 5 bases, with 13 bases separating them. The CDR3 runs to 14 residues. Per germline, CDR1 SGHVS and CDR2 FNYEAQ. This table comes from immunoSEQ multiplex PCR, and its TCRdb copy is limited to in-frame clones, with some not included. Among roughly 180,000 clones, roughly 90% were seen once, and the ten largest hold less than 2%. About this clone itself: As yet, its antigen is unknown.

Specimen: peripheral blood, collected 28 days after the second AZD1222 dose. The chain couples TRBV7-6 to TRBJ2-1; D unresolved. The TCR sequence derives from an adult who received the AZD1222 COVID-19 vaccine. DNA for the CDR3: TGTGCCAGCAGCCCCCTGACCCGCAACAATGAGCAGTTCTTC. Amino acids: CASSPLTRNNEQFF.